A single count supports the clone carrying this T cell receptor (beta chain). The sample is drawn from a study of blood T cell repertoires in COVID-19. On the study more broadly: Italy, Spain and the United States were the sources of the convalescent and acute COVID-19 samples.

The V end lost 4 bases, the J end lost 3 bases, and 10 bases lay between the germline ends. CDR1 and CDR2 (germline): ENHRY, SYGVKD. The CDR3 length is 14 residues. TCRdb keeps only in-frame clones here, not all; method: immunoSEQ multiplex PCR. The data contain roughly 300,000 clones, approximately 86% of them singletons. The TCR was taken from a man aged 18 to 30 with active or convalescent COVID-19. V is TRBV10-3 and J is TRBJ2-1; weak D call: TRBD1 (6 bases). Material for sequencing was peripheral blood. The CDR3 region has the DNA TGTGCCATCAGTGCCCGACAGGACTACAATGAGCAGTTCTTC. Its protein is CAISARQDYNEQFF.